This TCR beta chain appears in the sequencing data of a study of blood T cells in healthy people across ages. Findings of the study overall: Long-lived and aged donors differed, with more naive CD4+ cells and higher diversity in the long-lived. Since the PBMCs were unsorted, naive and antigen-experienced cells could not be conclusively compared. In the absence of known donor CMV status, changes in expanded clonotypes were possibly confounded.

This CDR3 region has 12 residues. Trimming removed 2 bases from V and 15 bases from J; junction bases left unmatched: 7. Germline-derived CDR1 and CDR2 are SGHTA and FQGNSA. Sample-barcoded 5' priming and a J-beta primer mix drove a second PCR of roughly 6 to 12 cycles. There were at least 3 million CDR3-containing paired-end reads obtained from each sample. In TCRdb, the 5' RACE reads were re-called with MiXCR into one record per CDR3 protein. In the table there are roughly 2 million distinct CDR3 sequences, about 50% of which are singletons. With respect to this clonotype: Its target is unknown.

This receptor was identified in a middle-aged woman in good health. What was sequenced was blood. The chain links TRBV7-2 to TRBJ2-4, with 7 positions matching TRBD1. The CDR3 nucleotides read TGTGCCAGCAGCTTAAGACAGGGCCGCGTGTACTTC. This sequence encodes CASSLRQGRVYF. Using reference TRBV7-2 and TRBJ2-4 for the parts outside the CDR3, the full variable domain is GAGVSQSPSNKVTEKGKDVELRCDPISGHTALYWYRQSLGQGLEFLIYFQGNSAPDKSGLPSDRFSAERTGGSVSTLTIQRTQQEDSAVYLCASSLRQGRVYFGAGTRLSVL.